This T cell receptor (beta chain) was identified during a study of OX40 agonist ivuxolimab in advanced cancers. Overall study: Patients enrolled in dose escalation were diagnosed with hepatocellular carcinoma, melanoma, renal cell or head and neck cancer.

CDR1 is SEHNR and CDR2 is FQNEAQ in the germline V gene (reference sequence). Trimming removed 7 bases at V and 0 bases at J, with 7 bases between. The CDR3 has 13 amino acids. The cohort excluded patients with autoimmune disease history or systemic immunosuppression. Some clones are missing from TCRdb's copy, which holds only in-frame ones; the method was immunoSEQ multiplex PCR. The data show about 91,000 clones, about 87% seen once. The clonotype comes from an adult with an advanced solid tumor such as melanoma, head and neck, liver or kidney cancer. The starting material was CD4+ or CD8+ T cells sorted from blood, obtained in a trial of the OX40 agonist ivuxolimab. The chain combines TRBV7-9 with TRBJ1-3; D is unclear. CDR3: CASTPISGNTIYF. The CDR3 coding sequence is TGTGCCAGCACCCCCATCTCTGGAAACACCATATATTTT.